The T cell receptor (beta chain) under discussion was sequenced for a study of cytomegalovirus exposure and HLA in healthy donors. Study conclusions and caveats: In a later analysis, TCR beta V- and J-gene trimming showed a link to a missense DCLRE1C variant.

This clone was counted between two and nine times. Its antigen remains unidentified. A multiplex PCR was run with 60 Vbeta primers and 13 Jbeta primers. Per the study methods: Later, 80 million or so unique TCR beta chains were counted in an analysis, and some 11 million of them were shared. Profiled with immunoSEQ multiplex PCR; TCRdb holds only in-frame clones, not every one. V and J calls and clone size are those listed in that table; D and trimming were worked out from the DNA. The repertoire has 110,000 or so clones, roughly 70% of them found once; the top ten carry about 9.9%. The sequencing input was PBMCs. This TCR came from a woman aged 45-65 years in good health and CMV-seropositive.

The CDR3 bases are TGCGCCAGCAGCTTGTGGGCAGGGGAATCAGATACGCAGTATTTT. Translating it yields CASSLWAGESDTQYF. The V and J genes are TRBV5-1 and TRBJ2-3, with D possibly matching TRBD1 (6 bases). Germline CDR1 is SGHRS and CDR2 is YFSETQ. The CDR3 runs to 15 residues. Trimming stripped 1 base from V and 4 bases from J, with 13 bases between.